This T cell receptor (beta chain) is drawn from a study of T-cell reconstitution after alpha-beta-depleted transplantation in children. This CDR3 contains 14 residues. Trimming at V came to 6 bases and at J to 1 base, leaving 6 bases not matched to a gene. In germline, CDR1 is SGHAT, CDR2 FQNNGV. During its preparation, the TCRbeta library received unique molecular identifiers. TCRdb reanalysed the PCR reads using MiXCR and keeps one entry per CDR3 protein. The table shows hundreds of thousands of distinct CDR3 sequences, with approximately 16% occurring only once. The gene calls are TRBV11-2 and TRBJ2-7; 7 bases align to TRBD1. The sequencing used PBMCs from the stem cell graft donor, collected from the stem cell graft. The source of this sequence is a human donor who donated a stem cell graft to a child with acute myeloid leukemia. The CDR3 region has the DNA TGTGCCAGCAGTCAACCGGGACAGTCCTACGAGCAGTACTTC. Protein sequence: CASSQPGQSYEQYF.